This T cell receptor (beta chain) derives from a study of blood T cell repertoires in COVID-19. Background on the study: In each case, the material was cDNA or gDNA derived from T cells, B-cell-depleted T cells, or PBMCs.

The data were produced by immunoSEQ multiplex PCR, yet TCRdb's version contains in-frame clones alone and is incomplete. The sample shows some 170,000 clones, around 76% of them seen only once. Trimming cost V 1 base and J 4 bases; bases outside gene matches: 4. The germline CDR1 and CDR2 sequences are SGDLS and YYNGEE. This CDR3 comprises 15 residues. This chain links TRBV9 with TRBJ2-5, with 10 bases matching TRBD1. Input material: peripheral blood. This TCR was sampled from a woman between 65 and 79 years old with acute or convalescent COVID-19. CDR3 DNA sequence: TGTGCCAGCAGCGTAAGACAGGGGGCAGGAGAGACCCAGTACTTC. Encoded protein: CASSVRQGAGETQYF. Full variable domain (missing parts from reference TRBV9 and TRBJ2-5): DSGVTQTPKHLITATGQRVTLRCSPRSGDLSVYWYQQSLDQGLQFLIQYYNGEERAKGNILERFSAQQFPDLHSELNLSSLELGDSALYFCASSVRQGAGETQYFGPGTRLLVL.